This entry describes one T cell receptor (beta chain). What this receptor recognizes is not known. It has no much larger one-base neighbor in the sample; base qualities were not kept. Trimming takes 3 bases off V and 6 bases off J; junction bases not matched to a gene: 11. The germline V gene sets CDR1 to ENHRY and CDR2 to SYGVKD. The CDR3 spans 17 residues, from the cysteine through the phenylalanine. Only the CDR3 DNA is retained, 51 bases long and in frame from the first base. Receptor libraries were prepared by 5' RACE. The sequencer was an Illumina HiSeq 2500. A second PCR of about 7 to 12 cycles was run with a J-beta primer mix and a sample-barcoded 5' primer. A unique molecular identifier was introduced onto each TCR beta cDNA molecule by a template-switch 5' adaptor carrying 12 random nucleotides. Each sample yielded at least 2.5 million CDR3-containing paired-end reads. First-strand cDNA synthesis was performed from all RNA using the Mint cDNA synthesis kit, with priming by a TRBC-specific oligonucleotide. All cDNA was treated with uracil-DNA glycosylase and then went through a first 18-cycle PCR with the universal primers M1SS and BC2_uni_R. Processing in the source paper ran as follows. For normalization, 1 million high-quality reads were randomly selected from each sample, with every read carrying a distinct molecular identifier. Instead of being binned into consensus sequences, reads with shared molecular identifiers were discarded. MiTCR, run with a Q25 quality threshold and the strictest error-elimination algorithm, handled CDR3 identification, clonotype clustering and error correction. Lower-bound total TCR beta diversity was estimated with a nonparametric unseen species model using Euler transformation. TCRdb trimmed public reads at Q25 via fastp, called clones via MiXCR and kept in-frame beta chains. For every CDR3 protein sequence, its rows merge into one entry that carries the most common genes and DNA. TCRdb assigned the V and J calls; the authors' analysis was not used. This sample lists about 1,500,000 distinct CDR3 sequences; roughly 40% were detected once. 7.9% of the sample is held by the ten biggest clonotypes.

This specimen comes from a study of blood T cells in healthy people across ages (dated by TCRdb to the mid-2010s). Background on the whole study: In model experiments, template switching captured roughly one uniquely barcoded TCR beta cDNA molecule for every two T cells. The study measured age-related changes in TCR beta repertoire diversity using deep sequencing normalized with unique cDNA molecular identifiers. The study analyzed two additional independent replicas of 1 million unique cDNA reads from the same blood draw for two donors, one aged 18 to 30 and one aged 80 or older. To avoid experimental bias, donors of different ages were randomly spread across the sequencing lanes. The donors were divided into four age groups: young (average 16 years), middle-aged (roughly 42), aged (approximately 59) and long-lived (roughly 88).

Systemically healthy Caucasian individuals from Russia, approximately 39 in total and aged about 6 to 95 years, were included as donors. Each donor gave ten milliliters of peripheral blood, drawn into EDTA-treated Vacutainer tubes. Ficoll-Paque density-gradient centrifugation was used to isolate PBMCs, with at least 6.5 million per sample. Trizol reagent was used to extract total RNA from the PBMCs, yielding at least 6 micrograms per sample. For every donor, flow cytometry on a PBMC aliquot measured the percentage of naive CD45RAhigh/CD27high T cells. Summary of the overall study and its limitations: There was a strong correlation between observed TCR beta diversity and the percentage of naive T cells measured by flow cytometry. Conclusive comparison of naive and antigen-experienced compartments was prevented by the profiling of bulk unsorted PBMCs. The CMV infection status of donors was not known, potentially confounding age-related changes in expanded clonotypes. As age increased, observed TCR beta diversity per million T cells dropped in a roughly linear way, and a significant reduction was already evident by age approximately 40. Compared with the aged group, the long-lived group had more naive CD4+ T cells, fewer expanded clones and increased TCR diversity, a pattern suggesting age selection. Estimates of total diversity from one million sequenced T cells were regarded as lower bounds and underestimates.

The clonotype comes from a woman younger than 35 in good health. The sequence links TRBV10-3 to TRBJ2-2; 9 junctional bases match TRBD1. Sequencing input: blood. DNA sequence: TGTGCCATCAGTGATTCCGGGACAGGGAAACGAGCCGGGGAGCTGTTTTTT. The resulting protein is CAISDSGTGKRAGELFF.